The 17 T cell receptor beta chains below come from one sample, sequenced in a study of T cell clones after liver transplantation. Libraries were prepared by immunoSEQ multiplex PCR; TCRdb keeps only in-frame clonotypes and omits some of them. The sample lists approximately 100,000 clones; about 88% were seen once. Sample: CD4+ T cells from blood, taken about 50 months after liver transplant. The receptors shown here come from a human patient who received a liver transplant. The graft donor may have given rise to some T cells.

This clone was observed a single time. The DNA of the CDR3 is TGTGCCAGCAGCGCACAGGGGACTAGCACAGATACGCAGTATTTT. It codes for CASSAQGTSTDTQYF. The chain uses TRBV7-2 and TRBJ2-3, with D possibly TRBD1 on 7 matching bases. Germline V lookup: CDR1 SGHTA, CDR2 FQGNSA. The V gene lost 5 bases and the J gene lost 0 bases, with 12 bases spanning the gap. The CDR3 runs to 15 residues.

This clone was seen once. The V call is TRBV5-1, the J call TRBJ2-5; no firm D call. The length of the CDR3 is 17 residues. V dropped 3 bases and J dropped 2 bases, with 20 bases sitting between them. From germline, CDR1 is SGHRS and CDR2 YFSETQ. In DNA, the CDR3 is TGCGCCAGCAGCTCAGCCCGCGTCACACTTTCTCAAGAGACCCAGTACTTC. Its protein is CASSSARVTLSQETQYF.

The gene calls are TRBV19 and TRBJ2-2, with 9 bases that match TRBD1. The CDR3 loop spans 16 amino acids. The germline V gene has CDR1 LNHDA and CDR2 SQIVND (reference sequence). Trimming removed 6 bases from V and 5 bases from J; junction bases left unmatched: 10. DNA of the CDR3: TGTGCCAGTAGGCCCCGGCTGACAGGGGGAACCGGGGAGCTGTTTTTT. Its translation is CASRPRLTGGTGELFF.

The chain joins TRBV19 to TRBJ2-1, with 7 bases matching TRBD2. The length of the CDR3 is 14 residues. Germline trimming cut 8 bases from V and 4 bases from J; bases unmatched to any gene: 8. Germline-derived CDR1 and CDR2 are LNHDA and SQIVND (reference sequence). This CDR3 reads CASQERGAYNEQFF. The CDR3 DNA sequence: TGTGCCAGTCAGGAGCGGGGCGCGTACAATGAGCAGTTCTTC. Full variable domain (rest looked up from reference TRBV19 and TRBJ2-1): DGGITQSPKYLFRKEGQNVTLSCEQNLNHDAMYWYRQDPGQGLRLIYYSQIVNDFQKGDIAEGYSVSREKKESFPLTVTSAQKNPTAFYLCASQERGAYNEQFFGPGTRLTVL.

V usage is TRBV5-4 and J usage is TRBJ2-5; D is perhaps TRBD1 or TRBD2 (5 bases each). V was trimmed by 4 bases and J by 2 bases, leaving 12 bases between them. CDR1 SGHNT and CDR2 YYREEE come from the germline V gene (reference sequence). This CDR3 is 14 amino acids long. CDR3 in DNA: TGTGCCAGCAGCCCGAGGGGCCCTCAAGAGACCCAGTACTTC. Translation: CASSPRGPQETQYF.

This chain uses TRBV2 with TRBJ1-2; D is unclear. The CDR3 sequence is 13 residues long. V was clipped by 6 bases and J by 6 bases, with 14 bases between them. The germline gives CDR1 SNHLY, CDR2 FYNNEI. The CDR3 reads CASRGRERDGYTF. The CDR3 nucleotides read TGTGCCAGCAGGGGAAGGGAACGGGATGGCTACACCTTC. Drawing the rest from reference TRBV2 and TRBJ1-2, the complete variable domain is EPEVTQTPSHQVTQMGQEVILRCVPISNHLYFYWYRQILGQKVEFLVSFYNNEISEKSEIFDDQFSVERPDGSNFTLKIRSTKLEDSAMYFCASRGRERDGYTFGSGTRLTVV.

The chain is built from TRBV5-1 and TRBJ2-1; 7 nucleotides align to TRBD1. CDR1 and CDR2 from the germline V gene are SGHRS and YFSETQ. The CDR3 totals 13 residues. J was trimmed by 1 base and V by 6 bases; bases with no gene match: 1. CDR3 protein: CASKGASYNEQFF. DNA for the CDR3: TGCGCCAGCAAGGGGGCGTCCTACAATGAGCAGTTCTTC.

This sequence joins TRBV29-1 and TRBJ2-5; 9 positions match TRBD1. In germline, CDR1 is SQVTM, CDR2 ANQGSEA. V gave up 7 bases and J gave up 4 bases; unmatched junction bases: 10. This CDR3 region has 14 residues. CDR3: CSARDRVVRETQYF. For the CDR3, the DNA is TGCAGCGCCCGGGACAGGGTAGTTCGAGAGACCCAGTACTTC.

This clone showed up just once. This sequence joins TRBV19 and TRBJ1-3; TRBD1 matches 9 bases. CDR3 length: 15 amino acids. CDR1 LNHDA and CDR2 SQIVND come from the germline V gene (reference sequence). The junction had 5 bases not matched to a gene; V was cut back by 8 bases and J by 0 bases. The CDR3 coding sequence is TGTGCCAGTCGAGAGGACAGGGGCTCTGGAAACACCATATATTTT. Its protein is CASREDRGSGNTIYF.

The genes are TRBV10-2 and TRBJ1-4; D possibly corresponds to TRBD1 (6 bases). The CDR3 covers 14 residues. The V and J ends lost 8 bases and 7 bases respectively, with 17 bases between them. Germline V lookup: CDR1 WSHSY, CDR2 SAAADI. In DNA, the CDR3 is TGCGCCAGCGGGACCGGACAGCGAATTGAAAAACTGTTTTTT. Its protein product is CASGTGQRIEKLFF.

The chain recombines TRBV5-8 with TRBJ2-7; possible D gene TRBD2, 5 bases. In germline, CDR1 is SGHTS, CDR2 YDEGEE. The CDR3 spans 15 residues. V lost 4 bases to trimming and J lost 0 bases, with 14 bases between them. The DNA of the CDR3 is TGTGCCAGCAGCAACCCCGGAGGTTTCTCCTACGAGCAGTACTTC. Encoded protein: CASSNPGGFSYEQYF.

This clone showed up just a few times. The V gene is TRBV28, the J gene TRBJ1-1; D not resolved. The CDR3 runs to 13 residues. Trimming removed 5 bases from V and 0 bases from J, with 7 bases in between. Germline CDR1 and CDR2: MDHEN and SYDVKM. CDR3 in DNA: TGTGCCAGCAGTCCCGTGATGAACACTGAAGCTTTCTTT. It encodes CASSPVMNTEAFF. Full variable domain (remainder filled in from reference TRBV28 and TRBJ1-1): DVKVTQSSRYLVKRTGEKVFLECVQDMDHENMFWYRQDPGLGLRLIYFSYDVKMKEKGDIPEGYSVSREKKERFSLILESASTNQTSMYLCASSPVMNTEAFFGQGTRLTVV.

This clone came up a few times. V gene TRBV7-9 combines with J gene TRBJ2-2, with D tentatively TRBD1 (5 bases). This CDR3 comprises 15 residues. Germline V CDR1 and CDR2: SEHNR, FQNEAQ (reference sequence). Trimming left V 6 bases short and J 2 bases short, with 13 bases between. The CDR3: CASRQGSSNTGELFF. The CDR3 DNA reads TGTGCCAGCAGGCAGGGATCGTCAAACACCGGGGAGCTGTTTTTT. Complete variable domain (other parts from reference TRBV7-9 and TRBJ2-2): DTGVSQNPRHKITKRGQNVTFRCDPISEHNRLYWYRQTLGQGPEFLTYFQNEAQLEKSRLLSDRFSAERPKGSFSTLEIQRTEQGDSAMYLCASRQGSSNTGELFFGEGSRLTVL.

This chain links TRBV7-9 with TRBJ1-2; D unresolved. The CDR3 is 14 residues long. Germline values: CDR1 SEHNR, CDR2 FQNEAQ (reference sequence). The V gene lost 1 base and the J gene lost 4 bases, with 10 bases spanning the gap. Written as DNA, the CDR3 is TGTGCCAGCAGCTTAGAAACCGGGATCTATGGCTACACCTTC. It specifies CASSLETGIYGYTF. The variable domain in full, completed from reference TRBV7-9 and TRBJ1-2, reads DTGVSQNPRHKITKRGQNVTFRCDPISEHNRLYWYRQTLGQGPEFLTYFQNEAQLEKSRLLSDRFSAERPKGSFSTLEIQRTEQGDSAMYLCASSLETGIYGYTFGSGTRLTVV.

The count of this clone is one. The CDR3 loop is CAISDRGDNSPLHF. CDR3 nucleotides: TGTGCCATCAGTGATCGGGGGGATAATTCACCCCTCCACTTT. The genes are TRBV10-3 and TRBJ1-6, with TRBD1 as a possible D gene (5 bases). V was trimmed by 3 bases and J by 5 bases, leaving 8 bases between them. Germline V gene lookup returns CDR1 ENHRY and CDR2 SYGVKD. CDR3 length: 14 residues.

This chain joins TRBV5-5 and TRBJ1-3, with 8 bases lining up with TRBD1. V lost 4 bases to trimming and J lost 8 bases; unmatched junction nucleotides: 8. CDR1 SGHKS and CDR2 YYEKEE come from the germline V gene (reference sequence). This CDR3 has 14 residues. CDR3 amino acids: CASSADRGQDTIYF. The CDR3 nucleotides read TGTGCCAGCAGCGCCGACAGGGGCCAGGACACCATATATTTT. Complete variable domain (other parts from reference TRBV5-5 and TRBJ1-3): DAGVTQSPTHLIKTRGQQVTLRCSPISGHKSVSWYQQVLGQGPQFIFQYYEKEERGRGNFPDRFSARQFPNYSSELNVNALLLGDSALYLCASSADRGQDTIYFGEGSWLTVV.

A single count supports this clone. This sequence joins TRBV5-6 and TRBJ2-3, with 10 bases matching TRBD1. CDR1 and CDR2 from the germline V gene are SGHDT and YYEEEE. The ends lost 3 bases at V and 6 bases at J; junction bases unmatched: 4. The CDR3 loop spans 14 amino acids. The CDR3 is CASSSRDRGDTQYF. CDR3 DNA: TGTGCCAGCAGCTCCCGGGACAGGGGTGATACGCAGTATTTT. The complete variable domain, with remaining parts taken from reference TRBV5-6 and TRBJ2-3, reads DAGVTQSPTHLIKTRGQQVTLRCSPKSGHDTVSWYQQALGQGPQFIFQYYEEEERQRGNFPDRFSGHQFPNYSSELNVNALLLGDSALYLCASSSRDRGDTQYFGPGTRLTVL.